What follows are 23 T cell receptor beta chains derived from one specimen sequenced in a study of human versus mouse CDR3 diversity and MHC coevolution. Data came from immunoSEQ multiplex PCR; TCRdb stores just in-frame clones and leaves some out. Of about 80,000 clones listed, roughly 95% were seen once; the top ten hold around 1.3%. Material: naive CD4+ T cells from blood. The sample's subset: CD45RO-negative CD62L-positive naive CD4 T cells. These receptors came from a person between 25 and 75 years old in good health.

The chain combines TRBV30 with TRBJ2-2; tentatively, D is TRBD2 (6 bases). The V gene's germline CDR1 is GTSNPN and CDR2 SVGIG (reference sequence). Trimming stripped 4 bases from V and 0 bases from J, with 15 bases between. The CDR3 runs 16 residues. As DNA, the CDR3 is TGTGCCTGGAAGATGGAGGGTCAGTCGAACACCGGGGAGCTGTTTTTT. Residues: CAWKMEGQSNTGELFF.

V and J are TRBV6-1 and TRBJ2-1, with 7 bases lining up with TRBD2. The CDR3 totals 17 residues. Germline CDR1 reads MNHNS; CDR2 reads SASEGT. Trimming took 4 bases from V and 0 from J; bases not matched to a gene: 9. This CDR3 reads CASSGLASVGSYNEQFF. The CDR3 nucleotides read TGTGCCAGCAGTGGACTAGCCTCTGTCGGCTCCTACAATGAGCAGTTCTTC.

The chain is built from TRBV7-8 and TRBJ1-3; D is possibly TRBD1 (5 bases). Trimming shortened V by 4 bases and J by 0 bases, and 13 bases separated the two germline ends. The germline V gene has CDR1 SGHVS and CDR2 FQNEAQ. The CDR3 has 16 amino acids. For the CDR3, the DNA is TGTGCCAGCAGCTCCCCTACAGGCGCCTCTGGAAACACCATATATTTT. This sequence encodes CASSSPTGASGNTIYF.

CDR3 in amino acids: CASSQDLPDTQYF. CDR3 coding DNA: TGCGCCAGCAGCCAAGATCTCCCAGATACGCAGTATTTT. The rearrangement uses TRBV4-1 and TRBJ2-3, with no clear D. The CDR3 extends over 13 amino acids. Trimming removed 0 bases at V and 4 bases at J, with 5 bases between. Germline-derived CDR1 and CDR2 are MGHRA and YSYEKL.

J is TRBJ1-2 and V is TRBV5-5, with 7 bases fitting TRBD1. Looked up from germline, CDR1 is SGHKS and CDR2 is YYEKEE (reference sequence). V trimming: 1 base; J trimming: 4 bases; junction bases outside the gene matches: 4. The CDR3 runs 14 residues. CDR3 DNA: TGTGCCAGCAGCTTGACAGGGGCAGCCTATGGCTACACCTTC. Protein sequence: CASSLTGAAYGYTF.

The chain is built from TRBV10-3 and TRBJ1-1, with 10 bases fitting TRBD1. Per germline, CDR1 ENHRY and CDR2 SYGVKD. CDR3 size: 13 residues. The trim removed 6 bases at V and 4 bases at J, leaving 2 bases unmatched. The CDR3 sequence is CAIRGTGATEAFF. The CDR3 DNA reads TGTGCCATCAGGGGGACAGGGGCCACTGAAGCTTTCTTT.

The chain combines TRBV19 with TRBJ2-1, with no clear D. V gave up 2 bases and J gave up 0 bases, with 14 bases separating them. CDR1 is LNHDA and CDR2 is SQIVND in the germline V gene (reference sequence). This CDR3 spans 17 amino acids. The CDR3 nucleotides are TGTGCCAGTAGTATATCCTCGCTTAGTACCTCCTACAATGAGCAGTTCTTC. Translating it yields CASSISSLSTSYNEQFF. The variable domain in full, completed from reference TRBV19 and TRBJ2-1, reads DGGITQSPKYLFRKEGQNVTLSCEQNLNHDAMYWYRQDPGQGLRLIYYSQIVNDFQKGDIAEGYSVSREKKESFPLTVTSAQKNPTAFYLCASSISSLSTSYNEQFFGPGTRLTVL.

V gene TRBV16 combines with J gene TRBJ1-1; D remains ambiguous. V lost 0 bases to trimming and J lost 5 bases, with 13 bases between them. Per germline, CDR1 KGHSY and CDR2 FQNENV. The CDR3 sequence is 15 residues long. CDR3 nucleotide sequence: TGTGCCAGCAGCCAATCATCAAACAGATGGACTGAAGCTTTCTTT. Its protein is CASSQSSNRWTEAFF.

V gene TRBV10-3 combines with J gene TRBJ2-1, with a possible D match to TRBD2 (6 bases). The CDR3 has 14 amino acids. Trimming left V 6 bases short and J 4 bases short, with 13 bases between. Germline CDR1 reads ENHRY; CDR2 reads SYGVKD. The CDR3 DNA sequence: TGTGCCATCAGGGTTAGCGGAGTTTACAATGAGCAGTTCTTC. Translation: CAIRVSGVYNEQFF.

The V and J genes are TRBV13 and TRBJ1-6; D gene uncertain. The CDR3 runs 14 residues. Germline CDR1 reads PRHDT; CDR2 reads FYEKMQ (reference sequence). Trimming removed 3 bases from V and 2 bases from J, with 5 bases in between. CDR3 bases: TGTGCCAGCAGCTTCGGGGCCTATAATTCACCCCTCCACTTT. Translated: CASSFGAYNSPLHF.

This clone showed up just once. This rearrangement joins TRBV29-1 to TRBJ1-1; weak D call: TRBD1 (6 bases). V was cut by 7 bases and J by 2 bases, with 11 bases left in between. Per the germline V gene, CDR1 is SQVTM and CDR2 is ANQGSEA. The CDR3 contains 12 residues. As DNA, the CDR3 is TGCAGCGGAAGGGACACAAACACTGAAGCTTTCTTT. Protein product: CSGRDTNTEAFF.

This clone was picked up one time. The chain carries TRBV9 and TRBJ1-2; 8 bases are a match to TRBD1. This CDR3 comprises 15 residues. V shed 3 bases and J 4 bases; nucleotides not matched to a gene: 8. Germline CDR1 reads SGDLS; CDR2 reads YYNGEE. In nucleotides, the CDR3 is TGTGCCAGCAGCGCCCCACGGGACAGGACCTATGGCTACACCTTC. The encoded protein is CASSAPRDRTYGYTF.

A remark on this clone: The same CDR3 also results from other DNA sequences found in this sample. This sequence joins TRBV28 and TRBJ2-7, with 7 bases aligning to TRBD1. Germline CDR1 is MDHEN and CDR2 is SYDVKM. The CDR3 sequence is 14 residues long. Trimming removed 5 bases from V and 2 bases from J; junction bases left unmatched: 6. Here the CDR3 DNA reads TGTGCCAGCAGTCTAAGGGGGCTAGCCTACGAGCAGTACTTC. Protein: CASSLRGLAYEQYF.

V and J are TRBV5-4 and TRBJ2-5, with TRBD1 as a possible D gene (6 bases). The CDR3 has 15 residues. Germline CDR1 is SGHNT and CDR2 is YYREEE (reference sequence). V was pared by 2 bases and J by 0 bases, with 11 bases between. CDR3 DNA sequence: TGTGCCAGCAGCTTTCCGGACAGTCACCAAGAGACCCAGTACTTC. It translates to CASSFPDSHQETQYF.

The chain couples TRBV11-3 to TRBJ2-3; maybe TRBD2 (6 bases). V dropped 1 base and J dropped 2 bases, with 13 bases sitting between them. The germline gives CDR1 SGHNT, CDR2 YENEEA. The CDR3 is made up of 16 amino acids. This CDR3 reads CASSLVVGGPTDTQYF. CDR3 coding DNA: TGTGCCAGCAGCTTAGTTGTCGGGGGTCCCACAGATACGCAGTATTTT.

The V and J genes are TRBV6-5 and TRBJ1-1; D ambiguous. The CDR3 loop spans 12 amino acids. V lost 5 bases, J lost 2 bases, and 6 bases lay in between. Germline loops: CDR1 MNHEY, CDR2 SVGAGI. The CDR3 protein is CASSNLNTEAFF. For the CDR3, the DNA is TGTGCCAGCAGTAACTTAAACACTGAAGCTTTCTTT.

The chain couples TRBV28 to TRBJ1-1; D gene uncertain. V was clipped by 8 bases and J by 0 bases, with 10 bases between them. Looked up from germline, CDR1 is MDHEN and CDR2 is SYDVKM. This CDR3 region has 13 residues. DNA of the CDR3: TGTGCCAGCTGCCCCCCGGTGAACACTGAAGCTTTCTTT. Its translation is CASCPPVNTEAFF.

The rearrangement links TRBV11-2 to TRBJ2-7, with TRBD2 matching over 10 bases. CDR1 and CDR2 (germline): SGHAT, FQNNGV. The CDR3 loop spans 14 amino acids. The V gene end was trimmed by 6 bases and the J gene end by 2 bases; junction bases not matched to a gene: 4. The CDR3 region has the DNA TGTGCCAGCAGTAGGACTAGCGGTCCCTACGAGCAGTACTTC. Translation: CASSRTSGPYEQYF. The entire variable domain, with the rest obtained from reference TRBV11-2 and TRBJ2-7, is as follows: EAGVAQSPRYKIIEKRQSVAFWCNPISGHATLYWYQQILGQGPKLLIQFQNNGVVDDSQLPKDRFSAERLKGVDSTLKIQPAKLEDSAVYLCASSRTSGPYEQYFGPGTRLTVT.

The chain couples TRBV9 to TRBJ2-7; perhaps TRBD2 as D (6 bases). CDR1 is SGDLS and CDR2 is YYNGEE in the germline V gene. The CDR3 covers 17 residues. The ends were cut back, 3 bases at V and 7 bases at J, with 26 bases in the middle. The CDR3 loop is CASSAWGDYVGPLEQYF. The CDR3 coding sequence is TGTGCCAGCAGCGCTTGGGGGGATTACGTAGGGCCCCTGGAGCAGTACTTC.

This chain links TRBV2 with TRBJ1-2; TRBD1 might be the D (5 bases). Germline CDR1 is SNHLY and CDR2 is FYNNEI. This CDR3 region has 12 residues. The CDR3 coding sequence is TGTGCTTGGACGGACAACTCCTATGGCTACACCTTC. The encoded protein is CAWTDNSYGYTF.

This chain links TRBV27 with TRBJ2-1; TRBD2 agrees at 8 bases. The CDR3 spans 16 residues. V dropped 7 bases and J dropped 0; count of bases not matched to a gene: 8. CDR1 MNHEY and CDR2 SMNVEV come from the germline V gene (reference sequence). For the CDR3, the DNA is TGTGCCAGCACCGTTAGCGGGGATGGCTCCTACAATGAGCAGTTCTTC. Its protein is CASTVSGDGSYNEQFF.

Points on this clone: At one of its ends the junction is not consistent with the germline gene, which may arise from a read error. The sample carries other DNA sequences with the same CDR3. The CDR3 loop is CASSPLDRGRLKAFF. CDR3 nucleotides: TGTGCCAGCTCACCGTTGGACAGGGGGAGGTTGAAAGCCTTCTTT. The rearrangement uses TRBV18 and TRBJ1-1; 10 nucleotides match TRBD1. Per germline, CDR1 KGHSH and CDR2 LQKENI. The CDR3 extends over 15 amino acids.

This clone has just one count. The chain has TRBV28 and TRBJ2-5; D not certain. The DNA matches TRBJ2-7 better at its end, which makes the J call doubtful. The CDR3 is 13 amino acids. CDR1 and CDR2 from the germline V gene are MDHEN and SYDVKM. The CDR3 coding sequence is TGTGCCAGCACCATCCCGAGCTCCTACGAGCAGTACTTC. This sequence encodes CASTIPSSYEQYF.